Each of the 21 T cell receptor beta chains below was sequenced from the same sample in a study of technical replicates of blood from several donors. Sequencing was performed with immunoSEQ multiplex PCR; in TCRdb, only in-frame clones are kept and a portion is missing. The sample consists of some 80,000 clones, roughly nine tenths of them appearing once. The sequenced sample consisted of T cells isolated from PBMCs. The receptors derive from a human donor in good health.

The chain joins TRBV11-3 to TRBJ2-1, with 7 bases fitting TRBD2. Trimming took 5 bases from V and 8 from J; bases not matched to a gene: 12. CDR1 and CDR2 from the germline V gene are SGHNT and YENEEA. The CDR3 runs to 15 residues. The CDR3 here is CASSPEGREIDEQFF. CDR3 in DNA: TGTGCCAGCAGCCCCGAGGGGCGGGAGATCGATGAGCAGTTCTTC. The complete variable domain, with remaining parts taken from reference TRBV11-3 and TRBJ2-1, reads EAGVVQSPRYKIIEKKQPVAFWCNPISGHNTLYWYLQNLGQGPELLIRYENEEAVDDSQLPKDRFSAERLKGVDSTLKIQPAELGDSAVYLCASSPEGREIDEQFFGPGTRLTVL.

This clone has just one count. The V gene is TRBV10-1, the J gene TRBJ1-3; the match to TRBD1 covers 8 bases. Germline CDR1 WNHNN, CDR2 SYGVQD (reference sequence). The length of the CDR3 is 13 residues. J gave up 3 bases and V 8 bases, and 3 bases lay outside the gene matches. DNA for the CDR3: TGCGCCAGCTCGACAGGGGTTGGAAACACCATATATTTT. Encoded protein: CASSTGVGNTIYF.

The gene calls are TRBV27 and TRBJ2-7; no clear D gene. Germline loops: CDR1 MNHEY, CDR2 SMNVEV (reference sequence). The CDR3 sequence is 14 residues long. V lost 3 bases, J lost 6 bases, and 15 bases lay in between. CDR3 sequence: CASSFAQRSREQYF. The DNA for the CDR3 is TGTGCCAGCAGTTTTGCTCAGCGTTCTCGCGAGCAGTACTTC.

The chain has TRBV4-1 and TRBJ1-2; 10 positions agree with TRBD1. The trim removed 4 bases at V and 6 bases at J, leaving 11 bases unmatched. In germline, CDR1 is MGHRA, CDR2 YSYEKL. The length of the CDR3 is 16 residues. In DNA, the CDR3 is TGCGCCAGCAGCCCACTTGGGACAGGGGAAACAGATGGCTACACCTTC. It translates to CASSPLGTGETDGYTF.

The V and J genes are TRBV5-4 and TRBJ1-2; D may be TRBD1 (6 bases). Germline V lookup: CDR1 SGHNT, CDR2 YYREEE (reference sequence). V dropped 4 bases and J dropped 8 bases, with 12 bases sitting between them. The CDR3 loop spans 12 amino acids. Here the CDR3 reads CASSIGGGGYTF. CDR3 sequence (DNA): TGTGCCAGCAGCATAGGGGGGGGAGGCTACACCTTC.

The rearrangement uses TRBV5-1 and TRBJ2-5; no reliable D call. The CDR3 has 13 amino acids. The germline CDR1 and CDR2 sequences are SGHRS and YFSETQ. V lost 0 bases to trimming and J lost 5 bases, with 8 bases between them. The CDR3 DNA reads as TGCGCCAGCAGCTTGGGGAGTTCGGAGACCCAGTACTTC. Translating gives CASSLGSSETQYF.

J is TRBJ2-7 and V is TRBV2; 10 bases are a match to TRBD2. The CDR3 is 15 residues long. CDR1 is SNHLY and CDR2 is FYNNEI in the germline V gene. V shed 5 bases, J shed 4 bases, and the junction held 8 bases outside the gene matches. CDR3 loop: CASSPLAGVNYEQYF. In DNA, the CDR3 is TGTGCCAGCAGTCCTCTAGCGGGAGTTAATTACGAGCAGTACTTC.

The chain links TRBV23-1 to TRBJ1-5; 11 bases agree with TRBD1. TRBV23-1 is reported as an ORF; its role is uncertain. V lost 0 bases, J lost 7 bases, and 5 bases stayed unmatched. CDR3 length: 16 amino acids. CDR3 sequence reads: CASSQSLDRGHQPQHF. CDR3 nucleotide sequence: TGCGCCAGCAGTCAATCCTTGGACAGGGGGCACCAGCCCCAGCATTTT.

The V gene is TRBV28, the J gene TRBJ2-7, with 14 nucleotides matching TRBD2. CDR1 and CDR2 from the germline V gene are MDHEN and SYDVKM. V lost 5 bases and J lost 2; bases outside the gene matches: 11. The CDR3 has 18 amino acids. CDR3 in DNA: TGTGCCAGCAGTCCACCCCCTCCGGGACTAGCGGGGGCCTACGAGCAGTACTTC. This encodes CASSPPPPGLAGAYEQYF.

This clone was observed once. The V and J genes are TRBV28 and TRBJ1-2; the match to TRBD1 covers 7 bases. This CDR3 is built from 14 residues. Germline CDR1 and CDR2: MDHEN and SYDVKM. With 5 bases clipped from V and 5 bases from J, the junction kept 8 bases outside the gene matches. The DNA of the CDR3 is TGTGCCAGCAGTACCCGGGGACAGCTTTATGGCTACACCTTC. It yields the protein CASSTRGQLYGYTF.

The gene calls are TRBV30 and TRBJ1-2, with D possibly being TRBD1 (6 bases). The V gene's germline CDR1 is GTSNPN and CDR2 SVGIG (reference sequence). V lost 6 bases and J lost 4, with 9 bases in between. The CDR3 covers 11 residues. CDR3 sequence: CACGQIYGYTF. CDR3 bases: TGTGCCTGTGGACAGATCTATGGCTACACCTTC.

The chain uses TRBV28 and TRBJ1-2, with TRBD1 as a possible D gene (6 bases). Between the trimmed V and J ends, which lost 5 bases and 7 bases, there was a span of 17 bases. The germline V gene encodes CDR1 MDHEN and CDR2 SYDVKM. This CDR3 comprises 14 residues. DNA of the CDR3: TGTGCCAGCAGTCCTCGAAGGACAGTCCCTGGCTACACCTTC. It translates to CASSPRRTVPGYTF.

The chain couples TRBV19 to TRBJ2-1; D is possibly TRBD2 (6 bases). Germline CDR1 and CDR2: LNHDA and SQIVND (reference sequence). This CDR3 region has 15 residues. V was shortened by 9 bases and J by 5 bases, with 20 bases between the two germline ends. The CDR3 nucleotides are TGTGCCAGCACCTCTCAGGTAGCGGCCGACAATGAGCAGTTCTTC. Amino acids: CASTSQVAADNEQFF.

The CDR3 spells CASSLGTGYNEQFF. CDR3 coding DNA: TGTGCCAGCAGCTTAGGGACTGGGTACAATGAGCAGTTCTTC. This sequence joins TRBV7-2 and TRBJ2-1; the D gene is possibly TRBD2 (5 bases). Trimming cost V 1 base and J 4 bases, with 8 bases left between them. Germline values: CDR1 SGHTA, CDR2 FQGNSA. The length of the CDR3 is 14 residues.

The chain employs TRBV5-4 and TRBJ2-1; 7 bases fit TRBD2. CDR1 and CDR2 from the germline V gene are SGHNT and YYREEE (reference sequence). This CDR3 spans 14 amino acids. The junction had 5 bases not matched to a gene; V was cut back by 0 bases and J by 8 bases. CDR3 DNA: TGTGCCAGCAGCTTGGGGCGGGAGATCGATGAGCAGTTCTTC. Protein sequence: CASSLGREIDEQFF.

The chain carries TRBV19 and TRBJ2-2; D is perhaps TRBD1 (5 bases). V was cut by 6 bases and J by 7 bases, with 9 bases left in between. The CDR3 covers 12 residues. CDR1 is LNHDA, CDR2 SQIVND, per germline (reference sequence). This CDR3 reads CASRTAGGELFF. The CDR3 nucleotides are TGTGCCAGTAGGACAGCAGGCGGGGAGCTGTTTTTT.

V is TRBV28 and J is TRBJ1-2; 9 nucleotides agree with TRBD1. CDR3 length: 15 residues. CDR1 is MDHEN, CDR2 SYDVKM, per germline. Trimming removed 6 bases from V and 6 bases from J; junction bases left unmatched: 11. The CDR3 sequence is CASSLTGGKSDGYTF. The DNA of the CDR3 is TGTGCCAGCAGCCTGACAGGGGGGAAGAGCGATGGCTACACCTTC.

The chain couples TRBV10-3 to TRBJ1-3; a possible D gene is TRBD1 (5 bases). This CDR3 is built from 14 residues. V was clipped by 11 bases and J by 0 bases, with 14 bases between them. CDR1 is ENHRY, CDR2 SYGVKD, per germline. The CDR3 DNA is TGTGCCGCATCCCGCCAGGGCTCTGGAAACACCATATATTTT. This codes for CAASRQGSGNTIYF.

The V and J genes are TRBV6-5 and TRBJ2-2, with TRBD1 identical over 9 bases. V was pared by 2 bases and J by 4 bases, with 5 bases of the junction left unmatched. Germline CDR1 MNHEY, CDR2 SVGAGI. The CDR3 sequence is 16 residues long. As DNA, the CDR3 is TGTGCCAGCAGTTACCAGTTGACAGGGGGCACCGGGGAGCTGTTTTTT. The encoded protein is CASSYQLTGGTGELFF.

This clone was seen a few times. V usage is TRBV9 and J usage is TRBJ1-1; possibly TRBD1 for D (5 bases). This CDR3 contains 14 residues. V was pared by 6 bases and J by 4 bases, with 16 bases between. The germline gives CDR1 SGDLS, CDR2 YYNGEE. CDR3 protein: CASTPAGVGTEAFF. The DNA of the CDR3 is TGTGCCAGCACCCCGGCGGGGGTCGGCACTGAAGCTTTCTTT.

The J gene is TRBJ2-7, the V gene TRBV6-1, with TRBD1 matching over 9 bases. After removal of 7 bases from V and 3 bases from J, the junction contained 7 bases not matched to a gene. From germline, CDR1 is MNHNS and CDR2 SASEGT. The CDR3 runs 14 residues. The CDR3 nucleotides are TGTGCCAGCAAGGGACAGGGAATCTACTACGAGCAGTACTTC. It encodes CASKGQGIYYEQYF.